Sequencing of this TCR beta chain was carried out in a study of cytomegalovirus exposure and HLA in healthy donors. Study summary: The approximately 690 first-cohort repertoires and the 95 to 150 validation repertoires shared the same platform, a later analysis reported.

Study results and limitations: Diagnosis of cytomegalovirus status made by the classifier reportedly showed high specificity and sensitivity. A subsequent analysis found that TCR clusters from the first cohort also tended to co-occur in the 120 or so validation repertoires, with 94% of cluster scores above 0.

This clone was observed a single time. Its target is unknown. TCRdb keeps only in-frame clones here, not all; method: immunoSEQ multiplex PCR. The table has about 65,000 clones, roughly 94% seen once; the top ten hold over 1%. Germline assignment: CDR1 SGHAT and CDR2 FQNNGV. This CDR3 contains 16 residues. Trimming removed 5 bases at V and 1 base at J, with 15 bases between. Specimen: PBMCs. The clonotype was recovered from a young woman in good health and CMV-seronegative. The chain combines TRBV11-2 with TRBJ2-1, with D possibly matching TRBD2 (5 bases). CDR3 nucleotide sequence: TGTGCCAGCAGCCATACCAGCGGCAAATCCTACAATGAGCAGTTCTTC. Protein: CASSHTSGKSYNEQFF.